Shown below are 19 T cell receptor beta chains from a single sample sequenced in a study of blood T cell repertoires in COVID-19. Assay used: immunoSEQ multiplex PCR; TCRdb lists only in-frame clones, some missing. The sample carries roughly 300,000 clones, roughly 85% recorded once. Material for sequencing was peripheral blood. Every receptor here comes from a human donor in a cohort sampled during active COVID-19.

The rearrangement uses TRBV5-6 and TRBJ1-3; no firm D call. Trimming cost V 4 bases and J 4 bases, with 15 bases left between them. This CDR3 contains 15 residues. Looked up from germline, CDR1 is SGHDT and CDR2 is YYEEEE. The CDR3 DNA sequence: TGTGCCAGCAGCCTAGCTAGGGTTGGAGGAAACACCATATATTTT. It encodes CASSLARVGGNTIYF. Based on the CDR3 plus reference TRBV5-6 and TRBJ1-3, the full variable domain is DAGVTQSPTHLIKTRGQQVTLRCSPKSGHDTVSWYQQALGQGPQFIFQYYEEEERQRGNFPDRFSGHQFPNYSSELNVNALLLGDSALYLCASSLARVGGNTIYFGEGSWLTVV.

This clone was picked up one time. The V and J genes are TRBV6-5 and TRBJ1-1; no clear D. The V end lost 6 bases, the J end lost 3 bases, and 11 bases lay between the germline ends. Germline values: CDR1 MNHEY, CDR2 SVGAGI. CDR3 length: 13 amino acids. DNA of the CDR3: TGTGCCAGCAGCCTCCCCGGGGACACTGAAGCTTTCTTT. Amino acids: CASSLPGDTEAFF.

The J gene is TRBJ1-2, the V gene TRBV29-1; 7 bases are a match to TRBD1. Germline values: CDR1 SQVTM, CDR2 ANQGSEA. The V gene end was trimmed by 7 bases and the J gene end by 6 bases; junction bases not matched to a gene: 5. CDR3 length: 11 amino acids. CDR3 sequence (DNA): TGCAGCGGACAAGGGGGCGATGGCTACACCTTC. It encodes CSGQGGDGYTF.

The chain joins TRBV11-2 to TRBJ2-1, with D tentatively TRBD1 (6 bases). Trimming removed 4 bases from V and 2 bases from J, with 12 bases in between. CDR1 and CDR2 (germline): SGHAT, FQNNGV. The CDR3 consists of 15 residues. The CDR3 here is CASSSGDNAYNEQFF. For the CDR3, the DNA is TGTGCCAGCAGCTCTGGGGACAATGCCTACAATGAGCAGTTCTTC.

The chain combines TRBV19 with TRBJ1-2, with TRBD1 as a possible D gene (5 bases). Per the germline V gene, CDR1 is LNHDA and CDR2 is SQIVND (reference sequence). V lost 8 bases and J 3 bases, leaving 16 bases between the germline ends. The CDR3 is made up of 14 amino acids. For the CDR3, the DNA is TGTGCCAGTGGTAGCAGGGCGTCTGACTATGGCTACACCTTC. Encoded protein: CASGSRASDYGYTF.

A single count supports this clone. The chain joins TRBV28 to TRBJ2-3; a possible D gene is TRBD2 (7 bases). V lost 7 bases to trimming and J lost 5 bases, with 13 bases between them. Germline V gene data show CDR1 as MDHEN and CDR2 as SYDVKM. CDR3 length: 13 amino acids. This CDR3 reads CASKVGGGDTQYF. As DNA, the CDR3 is TGTGCCAGCAAAGTGGGAGGGGGAGATACGCAGTATTTT.

This clone was counted once. The rearrangement links TRBV9 to TRBJ2-7, with 14 nucleotides matching TRBD2. V was clipped by 0 bases and J by 10 bases; unmatched bases: 6. Germline CDR1 reads SGDLS; CDR2 reads YYNGEE. The CDR3 has 15 amino acids. The CDR3 sequence: CASSVDTGTSGRQYF. The DNA for the CDR3 is TGTGCCAGCAGCGTAGATACCGGGACTAGCGGGAGACAGTACTTC.

The chain carries TRBV7-9 and TRBJ2-1, with TRBD1 matching 10 bases. Germline lookup yields CDR1 SEHNR and CDR2 FQNEAQ (reference sequence). Trimming cost V 4 bases and J 8 bases; bases outside gene matches: 5. The CDR3 contains 14 residues. The DNA of the CDR3 is TGTGCCAGCAGCTCGGGACAGGGGTGGGATGAGCAGTTCTTC. This codes for CASSSGQGWDEQFF.

A word on this clone: Different DNA sequences within this sample yield the same CDR3. This chain joins TRBV9 and TRBJ2-1; 10 positions match TRBD2. There are 15 residues in the CDR3. V shed 0 bases and J 6 bases; nucleotides not matched to a gene: 3. Germline V gene sequence: CDR1 SGDLS, CDR2 YYNGEE. The CDR3 sequence: CASSVELAGGNEQFF. The DNA of the CDR3 is TGTGCCAGCAGCGTAGAGTTAGCGGGAGGCAATGAGCAGTTCTTC. Variable domain in full (rest from reference TRBV9 and TRBJ2-1): DSGVTQTPKHLITATGQRVTLRCSPRSGDLSVYWYQQSLDQGLQFLIQYYNGEERAKGNILERFSAQQFPDLHSELNLSSLELGDSALYFCASSVELAGGNEQFFGPGTRLTVL.

V and J are TRBV6-5 and TRBJ2-3, with no clear D. The CDR3 is 16 residues long. Germline CDR1 is MNHEY and CDR2 is SVGAGI. Trimming took 4 bases from V and 0 from J, leaving 14 bases between them. The CDR3: CASSSRQILSTDTQYF. As DNA, the CDR3 is TGTGCCAGCAGTTCACGTCAGATCTTAAGCACAGATACGCAGTATTTT.

This clone was counted a single time. This sample also contains other DNA sequences that code for the same CDR3. The genes are TRBV28 and TRBJ1-5; 9 positions match TRBD1. Losses at the gene ends were 6 bases for V and 6 bases for J; bases not matched to a gene: 0. Germline V gene lookup returns CDR1 MDHEN and CDR2 SYDVKM. This CDR3 region has 12 residues. CDR3 region: CASRTGGQPQHF. Written as DNA, the CDR3 is TGTGCCAGCAGGACAGGGGGTCAGCCCCAGCATTTT.

The gene calls are TRBV7-2 and TRBJ1-5; D is undetermined. This CDR3 has 14 residues. The V end was cut by 4 bases, the J end by 4 bases, with 11 bases between. Germline CDR1 is SGHTA and CDR2 is FQGNSA. CDR3 loop: CASSSDRENQPQHF. DNA for the CDR3: TGTGCCAGCAGCTCGGATAGGGAGAATCAGCCCCAGCATTTT.

J is TRBJ1-6 and V is TRBV18; D is undetermined. CDR1 is KGHSH and CDR2 is LQKENI in the germline V gene. CDR3 length equals 15 residues. The V and J ends lost 3 bases and 9 bases respectively, with 15 bases between them. The CDR3 nucleotides are TGTGCCAGCTCACCTGGAGTAATGGGTGTTTCACCCCTCCACTTT. Protein sequence: CASSPGVMGVSPLHF.

V is TRBV28 and J is TRBJ2-6; D is possibly TRBD2 (6 bases). Per the germline V gene, CDR1 is MDHEN and CDR2 is SYDVKM. With 4 bases removed from V and 0 bases from J, the gap between germline ends came to 16 bases. This CDR3 region has 18 residues. The CDR3 protein is CASSSSRGTVSGANVLTF. In DNA form, the CDR3 reads TGTGCCAGCAGTTCCTCCCGCGGGACCGTCTCTGGGGCCAACGTCCTGACTTTC. The full variable domain, with the rest looked up from reference TRBV28 and TRBJ2-6, is DVKVTQSSRYLVKRTGEKVFLECVQDMDHENMFWYRQDPGLGLRLIYFSYDVKMKEKGDIPEGYSVSREKKERFSLILESASTNQTSMYLCASSSSRGTVSGANVLTFGAGSRLTVL.

This clone appeared a few times. The J gene is TRBJ2-7, the V gene TRBV30; D not resolved. The germline V gene encodes CDR1 GTSNPN and CDR2 SVGIG (reference sequence). This CDR3 has 13 amino acids. V dropped 5 bases and J dropped 0 bases, with 11 bases sitting between them. The CDR3 sequence: CAWETSNSYEQYF. CDR3 coding DNA: TGTGCCTGGGAAACCTCTAACTCCTACGAGCAGTACTTC.

V is TRBV28 and J is TRBJ1-1; D is unresolved. CDR1 MDHEN and CDR2 SYDVKM come from the germline V gene. Trimming stripped 4 bases from V and 5 bases from J, with 17 bases between. This CDR3 has 15 amino acids. CDR3 residues: CASSSPRGLGTEAFF. CDR3 coding DNA: TGTGCCAGCAGTTCCCCCAGAGGGCTGGGGACTGAAGCTTTCTTT.

Here the CDR3 reads CAWSVSGGPYEQYF. The CDR3 DNA reads as TGTGCCTGGAGTGTGTCGGGAGGGCCCTACGAGCAGTACTTC. The gene calls are TRBV30 and TRBJ2-7, with TRBD2 matching 8 bases. This CDR3 is 14 amino acids long. Germline V gene sequence: CDR1 GTSNPN, CDR2 SVGIG (reference sequence). Losses at the gene ends were 0 bases for V and 2 bases for J; bases not matched to a gene: 3.

The chain is built from TRBV4-2 and TRBJ2-7; no reliable D call. CDR1 LGHNA and CDR2 YNFKEQ come from the germline V gene. Trimming took off 1 base at V and 0 bases at J, with 7 bases between the two ends. This CDR3 spans 14 amino acids. CDR3 amino acids: CASSQGQISYEQYF. CDR3 in DNA: TGTGCCAGCAGCCAAGGTCAGATCTCCTACGAGCAGTACTTC.

This sequence joins TRBV28 and TRBJ1-4; D remains ambiguous. Germline V lookup: CDR1 MDHEN, CDR2 SYDVKM. V was shortened by 7 bases and J by 4 bases, with 7 bases between the two germline ends. The CDR3 runs to 12 residues. The CDR3 nucleotides read TGTGCCAGCAACACGAATAATGAAAAACTGTTTTTT. This encodes CASNTNNEKLFF.